A single sample gave rise to the 20 T cell receptor beta chains below, sequenced in a study of blood T cells in healthy people across ages. A J-beta primer mix and a sample-barcoded 5' primer were used in a second PCR of roughly 6 to 12 cycles. TCRdb re-called the 5' RACE reads with MiXCR, one entry per CDR3 protein. The table shows 800,000 to 1,300,000 distinct CDR3 sequences, with 20% to 25% occurring only once. These data also formed part of another study, on T cells of mothers and their children.

The specimen sequenced was blood. Receptor source: a girl aged 2 to 10 in good health.

The chain is built from TRBV5-1 and TRBJ2-1; 8 bases match TRBD1. With the DNA end fitting TRBJ2-7 better, the J assignment may be wrong. Germline lookup yields CDR1 SGHRS and CDR2 YFSETQ. The CDR3 runs 17 residues. CDR3: CASSLAPGTGVSYEQYF. CDR3 coding DNA: TGCGCCAGCAGCTTGGCTCCCGGGACAGGCGTCTCCTACGAGCAGTACTTC.

The chain combines TRBV5-1 with TRBJ1-2; 7 bases line up with TRBD1. Unmatched junction bases numbered 5, after V lost 1 base and J lost 8 bases. CDR1 SGHRS and CDR2 YFSETQ come from the germline V gene. The length of the CDR3 is 13 residues. The CDR3 loop reads CASSLTGTEGYTF. CDR3 coding DNA: TGCGCCAGCAGCTTGACGGGGACAGAGGGCTACACCTTC.

This clonotype was found a few times. The V gene is TRBV20-1, the J gene TRBJ2-5, with D tentatively TRBD1 or TRBD2 (7 bases each). V lost 6 bases, J lost 1 base, and 21 bases lay in between. There are 16 residues in the CDR3. The germline CDR1 and CDR2 sequences are DFQATT and SNEGSKA (reference sequence). The CDR3 DNA sequence: TGCAGTGCCCCCCCGGGGGAGGGGGCAGGCCAAGAGACCCAGTACTTC. Its protein is CSAPPGEGAGQETQYF.

This chain connects TRBV13 to TRBJ2-5; D is ambiguous. The better agreement between TRBJ2-7 and the DNA end casts doubt on the J call. CDR1 and CDR2 (germline): PRHDT, FYEKMQ (reference sequence). CDR3 size: 13 residues. CDR3 loop: CASSFYGLYEQYF. CDR3 in DNA: TGTGCCAGCAGCTTTTACGGGTTATACGAGCAGTACTTC.

V and J are TRBV6-6 and TRBJ2-7; D unclear. The CDR3 length is 13 residues. From germline, CDR1 is MNHNY and CDR2 SVGAGI (reference sequence). V dropped 6 bases and J dropped 7 bases, with 16 bases sitting between them. This CDR3 is CASSQSYEGEQYF. As DNA, the CDR3 is TGTGCCAGCAGCCAATCATACGAAGGGGAGCAGTACTTC.

The chain is built from TRBV29-1 and TRBJ1-3, with D possibly being TRBD1 (5 bases). V dropped 7 bases and J dropped 6 bases, with 13 bases sitting between them. Germline CDR1 and CDR2: SQVTM and ANQGSEA. This CDR3 comprises 12 residues. In DNA, the CDR3 is TGCAGCGCGGACGGGGGTTTAAACACCATATATTTT. It translates to CSADGGLNTIYF.

The chain uses TRBV20-1 and TRBJ1-2; no firm D call. The CDR3 covers 10 residues. Trimming took off 6 bases at V and 14 bases at J, with 16 bases between the two ends. Germline assignment: CDR1 DFQATT and CDR2 SNEGSKA (reference sequence). The CDR3 loop is CSASRIGMTF. The CDR3 DNA reads TGCAGTGCCAGTCGTATCGGGATGACCTTC.

The chain recombines TRBV20-1 with TRBJ2-5; no firm D call. The DNA end favors TRBJ2-7, so the J call may be wrong. The CDR3 extends over 14 amino acids. Germline V gene data show CDR1 as DFQATT and CDR2 as SNEGSKA (reference sequence). CDR3 amino acids: CSARQSPTFYEQYF. The DNA of the CDR3 is TGCAGTGCTAGACAGTCACCTACCTTTTACGAGCAGTACTTC.

The chain has TRBV12-3 or TRBV12-4 and TRBJ2-7; D possibly uses TRBD1 or TRBD2 (6 bases each). V lost 6 bases, J lost 6 bases, and 24 bases lay in between. CDR3 length: 16 amino acids. CDR3 bases: TGTGCCAGCAGGATGAAGAGGGGGGCGCTAACCTCCGAGCAGTACTTC. Amino acids: CASRMKRGALTSEQYF.

The CDR3 region has the DNA TGTGCCAGCAGCCAAAAACAGGGGGAAGCTTTCTTT. Translation gives CASSQKQGEAFF. The chain employs TRBV4-2 and TRBJ1-1; TRBD1 matches 7 bases. After removal of 2 bases from V and 8 bases from J, the junction contained 2 bases not matched to a gene. The CDR3 covers 12 residues. Germline CDR1 is LGHNA and CDR2 is YNFKEQ.

This clonotype was seen more than once but under ten times. The chain couples TRBV7-9 to TRBJ2-7, with 11 bases lining up with TRBD2. The assigned J gene may be wrong: the sequence end matches TRBJ2-1 better. The CDR3 contains 16 residues. Germline V CDR1 and CDR2: SEHNR, FQNEAQ (reference sequence). CDR3 amino acids: CASRHLAGGGRIEQFF. CDR3 sequence (DNA): TGTGCCAGCAGACACCTAGCGGGGGGCGGTCGTATTGAGCAGTTCTTC.

This clonotype was observed many times. The DNA of the CDR3 is TGCGCCAGCAGCCAAGAAGGGACGCCTTGGGATGAGCAGTTCTTC. Its translation is CASSQEGTPWDEQFF. The rearrangement joins TRBV4-3 to TRBJ2-1; D may be TRBD1 or TRBD2 (5 bases each). Germline values: CDR1 LGHNA, CDR2 YSLEER. The V end lost 0 bases, the J end lost 8 bases, and 14 bases lay between the germline ends. The CDR3 is made up of 15 amino acids.

The chain combines TRBV7-9 with TRBJ2-3; D may be TRBD2 (5 bases). Trimming pared 5 bases from V and 1 base from J, leaving 16 bases between. In germline, CDR1 is SEHNR, CDR2 FQNEAQ (reference sequence). The CDR3 has 16 amino acids. The CDR3 sequence is CASSPRGVLGTDTQYF. CDR3 DNA: TGTGCCAGCAGCCCTCGGGGTGTTCTCGGCACAGATACGCAGTATTTT.

This clonotype was detected a few times. The chain recombines TRBV29-1 with TRBJ1-1; D possibly corresponds to TRBD1 (5 bases). Germline loops: CDR1 SQVTM, CDR2 ANQGSEA. Trimming removed 2 bases at V and 4 bases at J, with 8 bases between. The CDR3 extends over 12 amino acids. The CDR3 DNA sequence: TGCAGCGTTGAATCAGGGCCCACTGAAGCTTTCTTT. Its translation is CSVESGPTEAFF.

The chain has TRBV5-1 and TRBJ1-6; 9 nucleotides agree with TRBD1. The trim removed 0 bases at V and 10 bases at J, leaving 5 bases unmatched. The CDR3 runs 15 residues. The germline CDR1 and CDR2 sequences are SGHRS and YFSETQ. CDR3 DNA: TGCGCCAGCAGCTTGGCCAACAGGGGGCTCTCACCCCTCCACTTT. This sequence encodes CASSLANRGLSPLHF.

In the case of this clonotype: Because the CDR3 is missing its conserved closing phenylalanine or tryptophan, this is likely a read error. J is TRBJ2-5 and V is TRBV29-1, with D possibly TRBD2 on 5 matching bases. The end of the DNA aligns better with TRBJ2-1, so the J call may be wrong. The CDR3 has 12 residues. Per germline, CDR1 SQVTM and CDR2 ANQGSEA. CDR3 in amino acids: CSVEEVTVEQFL. In DNA, the CDR3 is TGCAGCGTTGAGGAGGTCACAGTTGAGCAGTTCCTC.

This chain links TRBV12-3 or TRBV12-4 with TRBJ2-1; D gene uncertain. CDR3 size: 12 residues. The V end was cut by 7 bases, the J end by 14 bases, with 18 bases between. The CDR3 bases are TGTGCCAGCACCGACGCGGTGGCGAATAAGTTCTTC. Encoded protein: CASTDAVANKFF.

The gene calls are TRBV12-3 or TRBV12-4 and TRBJ2-7; TRBD2 matches at 8 bases. There are 13 residues in the CDR3. V shed 8 bases and J 7 bases; nucleotides not matched to a gene: 10. This CDR3 is CASPSGGGGEQYF. The CDR3 bases are TGTGCCAGCCCCAGCGGGGGAGGGGGAGAGCAGTACTTC.

This clonotype has a handful of counts. The J gene is TRBJ2-3, the V gene TRBV27; D perhaps matches TRBD2 (6 bases). CDR1 and CDR2 (germline): MNHEY, SMNVEV (reference sequence). V was cut by 6 bases and J by 7 bases, with 17 bases left in between. The CDR3 has 14 residues. The DNA of the CDR3 is TGTGCCAGCAGGGGACTTCTCGCCCCAAATACGCAGTATTTT. It yields the protein CASRGLLAPNTQYF.

The chain employs TRBV5-4 and TRBJ2-1; D uncertain. V lost 0 bases, J lost 9 bases, and 7 bases lay in between. The CDR3 has 12 amino acids. The V gene's germline CDR1 is SGHNT and CDR2 YYREEE (reference sequence). The CDR3, as DNA: TGTGCCAGCAGCTTGGATTTCTTTGAGCAGTTCTTC. Protein sequence: CASSLDFFEQFF.